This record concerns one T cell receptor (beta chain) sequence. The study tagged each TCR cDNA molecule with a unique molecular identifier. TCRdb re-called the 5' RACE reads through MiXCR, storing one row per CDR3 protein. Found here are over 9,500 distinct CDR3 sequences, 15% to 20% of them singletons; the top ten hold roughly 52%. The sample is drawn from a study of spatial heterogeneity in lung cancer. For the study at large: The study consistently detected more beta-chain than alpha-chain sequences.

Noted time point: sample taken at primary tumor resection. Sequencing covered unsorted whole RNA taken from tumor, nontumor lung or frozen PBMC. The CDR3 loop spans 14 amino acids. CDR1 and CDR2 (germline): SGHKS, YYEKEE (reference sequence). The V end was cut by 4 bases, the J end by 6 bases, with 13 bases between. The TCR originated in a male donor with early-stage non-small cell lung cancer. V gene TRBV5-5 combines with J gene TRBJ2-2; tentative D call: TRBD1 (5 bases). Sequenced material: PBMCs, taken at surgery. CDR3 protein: CASSIAGFAGELFF. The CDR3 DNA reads TGTGCCAGCAGCATAGCAGGGTTTGCCGGGGAGCTGTTTTTT.